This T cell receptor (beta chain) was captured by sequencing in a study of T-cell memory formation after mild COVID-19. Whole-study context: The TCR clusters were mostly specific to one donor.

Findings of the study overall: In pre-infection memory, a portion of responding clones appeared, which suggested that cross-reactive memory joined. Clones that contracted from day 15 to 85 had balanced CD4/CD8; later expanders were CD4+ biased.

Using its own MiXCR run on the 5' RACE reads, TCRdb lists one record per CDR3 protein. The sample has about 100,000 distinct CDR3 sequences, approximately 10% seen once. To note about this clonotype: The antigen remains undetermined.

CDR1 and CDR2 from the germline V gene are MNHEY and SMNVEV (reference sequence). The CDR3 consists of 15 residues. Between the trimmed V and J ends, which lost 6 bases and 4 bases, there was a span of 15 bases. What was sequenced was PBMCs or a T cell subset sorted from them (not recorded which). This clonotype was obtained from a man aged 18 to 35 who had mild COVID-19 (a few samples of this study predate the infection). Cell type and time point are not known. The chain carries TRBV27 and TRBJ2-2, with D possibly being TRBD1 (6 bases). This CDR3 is CASSIRRGTTGELFF. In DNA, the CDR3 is TGTGCCAGCAGCATTCGCAGGGGCACCACCGGGGAGCTGTTTTTT.